Shown below are 8 T cell receptor beta chains from a single sample sequenced in a study of blood T cells in healthy people across ages. Through a sample-barcoded 5' primer and a J-beta primer mix, a second PCR was run for roughly 6 to 12 cycles. MiXCR, applied by TCRdb to the 5' RACE reads, yields one record per CDR3 protein. The data contain more than 900,000 distinct CDR3 sequences, approximately 25% of them seen just once; the ten biggest clones take up about 0.69%. The sample was also linked to a second study, of T cells of mothers and their children.

Sequenced material: blood. The receptors derive from a girl aged 2 to 9 in good health.

The table lists this clonotype with a few counts. The CDR3 region is CASSFTRDSPLHF. For the CDR3, the DNA is TGTGCCAGCAGCTTTACCAGGGATTCACCCCTCCACTTT. V usage is TRBV7-3 and J usage is TRBJ1-6, with a weak D call TRBD1 (5 bases). CDR3 size: 13 residues. CDR1 and CDR2 from the germline V gene are SGHTA and FQGTGA. V shed 3 bases and J shed 8 bases, with 8 bases lying between them.

The V and J genes are TRBV12-3 or TRBV12-4 and TRBJ1-3; no firm D call. The CDR3 extends over 15 amino acids. Trimming left V 9 bases short and J 0 bases short, with 15 bases between. The CDR3 loop is CASNNDKISGNTIYF. DNA of the CDR3: TGTGCCAGTAACAACGACAAGATCTCTGGAAACACCATATATTTT.

The chain combines TRBV7-9 with TRBJ2-1, with TRBD2 as a possible D gene (6 bases). Trimming left V 2 bases short and J 5 bases short, with 16 bases between. Germline assignment: CDR1 SEHNR and CDR2 FQNEAQ (reference sequence). The CDR3 has 16 residues. CDR3 nucleotide sequence: TGTGCCAGCAGCTTAATCCGGGGACTTCCGCACAATGAGCAGTTCTTC. Residues: CASSLIRGLPHNEQFF.

This clonotype was counted a few times. The CDR3 spells CASSWGSELADTQYF. The CDR3 bases are TGTGCCAGCAGCTGGGGGAGTGAGTTAGCAGATACGCAGTATTTT. The J gene is TRBJ2-3, the V gene TRBV7-8, with D perhaps given as TRBD1 or TRBD2 (5 bases each). The germline CDR1 and CDR2 sequences are SGHVS and FQNEAQ. The CDR3 totals 15 residues. V lost 4 bases and J 4 bases, leaving 15 bases between the germline ends.

The chain employs TRBV7-6 and TRBJ2-7; 8 positions match TRBD1. The V and J ends lost 5 bases and 5 bases, in that order; junction bases with no gene match: 17. The germline V gene has CDR1 SGHVS and CDR2 FNYEAQ. The CDR3 extends over 17 amino acids. The CDR3 reads CASSLGAGQGLSNEQYF. The CDR3 DNA sequence: TGTGCCAGCAGCCTTGGGGCCGGACAGGGTCTTTCCAACGAGCAGTACTTC.

This clonotype was found a few times. The chain carries TRBV18 and TRBJ1-1; no definite D call. Germline CDR1 reads KGHSH; CDR2 reads LQKENI. The CDR3 extends over 14 amino acids. Between the trimmed V and J ends, which lost 4 bases and 4 bases, there was a span of 13 bases. The CDR3 sequence is CASSRPVVGTEAFF. The CDR3 coding sequence is TGTGCCAGCTCACGCCCGGTGGTGGGCACTGAAGCTTTCTTT.

V and J are TRBV28 and TRBJ2-5; 7 nucleotides match TRBD2. The CDR3 is made up of 12 amino acids. Germline values: CDR1 MDHEN, CDR2 SYDVKM. The V gene end was trimmed by 8 bases and the J gene end by 5 bases; junction bases not matched to a gene: 5. CDR3: CASRGSGETQYF. Here the CDR3 DNA reads TGTGCCAGCCGGGGTAGCGGGGAGACCCAGTACTTC.

The chain has TRBV2 and TRBJ2-7, with D possibly TRBD1 on 5 matching bases. V was trimmed by 8 bases and J by 9 bases, leaving 14 bases between them. CDR1 and CDR2 from the germline V gene are SNHLY and FYNNEI. The CDR3 contains 11 residues. CDR3 DNA sequence: TGTGCCAGCGCAGGACAAGGGGCGCAGTACTTC. It encodes CASAGQGAQYF.